The 30 T cell receptor beta chains below all came from one sample that was sequenced in a study of regulatory T cells in long-lasting Graves disease. This sample's time point: newly diagnosed GD, antithyroid drugs for less than 3 months. Scientists built the TCR library using RNA that was extracted from PBMCs. To make TCR beta libraries, researchers used iRepertoire HTBI primers and Arm-PCR of CDR3 regions. TCRdb passed the multiplex PCR reads through MiXCR, listing each CDR3 protein once. The sample consists of about 220,000 distinct CDR3 sequences, around a fifth of them appearing once. These records were also assigned to another study, of T cells in Graves' hyperthyroidism and ophthalmopathy.

Sample: peripheral blood mononuclear cells (PBMCs), taken at new diagnosis, from a patient treated with antithyroid drugs. These receptors were obtained from a woman in her 30s with Graves disease.

This clonotype was picked up many times. The chain joins TRBV12-3 or TRBV12-4 to TRBJ1-5, with unresolved D. The CDR3 consists of 14 residues. Deletions cut 3 bases from V and 4 bases from J, with 10 bases between. CDR3 bases: TGTGCCAGCAGTTTCCCGGGCCCTAATCAGCCCCAGCATTTT. Amino acid sequence: CASSFPGPNQPQHF.

This clonotype was counted between two and nine times. The genes are TRBV7-9 and TRBJ2-1, with 9 bases fitting TRBD1. The CDR3 is 15 residues long. The germline CDR1 and CDR2 sequences are SEHNR and FQNEAQ (reference sequence). J gave up 7 bases and V 2 bases, and 6 bases lay outside the gene matches. The chain's CDR3 is CASSLPSTGGNEQFF. The CDR3 DNA is TGTGCCAGCAGCTTACCCTCGACAGGGGGAAATGAGCAGTTCTTC.

In this sample, this clonotype turned up a few times. The chain employs TRBV28 and TRBJ1-2; D unresolved. CDR3 size: 13 residues. Trimming removed 4 bases from V and 6 bases from J, with 12 bases in between. Looked up from germline, CDR1 is MDHEN and CDR2 is SYDVKM. CDR3 sequence (DNA): TGTGCCAGCAGTTGGGCTCAGACCCATGGCTACACCTTC. It encodes CASSWAQTHGYTF.

This clonotype came up many times. The chain links TRBV19 to TRBJ1-5; D possibly corresponds to TRBD1 (5 bases). The V gene lost 6 bases and the J gene lost 6 bases, with 12 bases spanning the gap. CDR1 is LNHDA, CDR2 SQIVND, per germline (reference sequence). The CDR3 is 13 residues long. The CDR3 loop is CASSRDLGQPQHF. CDR3 in DNA: TGTGCCAGTAGCCGGGACTTGGGTCAGCCCCAGCATTTT.

The V call is TRBV19, the J call TRBJ1-5, with D maybe TRBD1 (6 bases). CDR1 and CDR2 from the germline V gene are LNHDA and SQIVND (reference sequence). The CDR3 length is 15 residues. V was trimmed by 5 bases and J by 3 bases, leaving 14 bases between them. The CDR3 nucleotides are TGTGCCAGTAGTTGGATGGGGGGGGCCAATCAGCCCCAGCATTTT. Its protein product is CASSWMGGANQPQHF.

This clonotype showed up many times. The chain uses TRBV7-8 and TRBJ2-5; D unresolved. This CDR3 is 16 amino acids long. V lost 5 bases and J 4 bases, leaving 20 bases between the germline ends. Germline CDR1 is SGHVS and CDR2 is FQNEAQ. Here the CDR3 reads CASSLPRRKGRETQYF. CDR3 DNA sequence: TGTGCCAGCAGCCTCCCCCGGAGAAAAGGGCGAGAGACCCAGTACTTC.

This clonotype came up many times. The CDR3 coding sequence is TGTGCCAGCAGTTTACCCCGGACAGGCGGGGAGCTGTTTTTT. Protein: CASSLPRTGGELFF. V and J are TRBV28 and TRBJ2-2; 7 bases are shared with TRBD1. This CDR3 is built from 14 residues. Trimming cost V 2 bases and J 7 bases; bases outside gene matches: 4. Germline CDR1 is MDHEN and CDR2 is SYDVKM.

This clonotype was counted ten times or more. This chain links TRBV4-2 with TRBJ2-5; D call uncertain. The V gene's germline CDR1 is LGHNA and CDR2 YNFKEQ. The V gene lost 3 bases and the J gene lost 5 bases, with 10 bases spanning the gap. This CDR3 spans 13 amino acids. This chain's CDR3 is CASSQLEWETQYF. In nucleotides, the CDR3 is TGTGCCAGCAGCCAGCTAGAGTGGGAGACCCAGTACTTC.

This clonotype was observed at least ten times. V gene TRBV20-1 combines with J gene TRBJ2-7, with 10 nucleotides matching TRBD1. The CDR3 sequence is 14 residues long. With V trimmed by 7 bases and J by 0 bases, 6 bases remained unmatched. Looked up from germline, CDR1 is DFQATT and CDR2 is SNEGSKA (reference sequence). CDR3 DNA sequence: TGCAGTGGGAAGGGACAGGGGAGCTCCTACGAGCAGTACTTC. Protein sequence: CSGKGQGSSYEQYF.

This clonotype appeared a few times. A much larger clone differs by one base, so this may be a read error. It is unclear where the CDR3 begins or ends on the DNA, so no DNA is shown, and the CDR3 is as TCRdb lists it. The rearrangement links TRBV7-6 to TRBJ2-1; TRBD1 is the table's D call, not checked against the DNA. Germline loops: CDR1 SGHVS, CDR2 FNYEAQ. Termini included, the CDR3 measures 17 amino acids. Here the CDR3 reads CASSFAVGTAYQETRYF.

The table lists this clonotype with many counts. J is TRBJ2-5 and V is TRBV7-2; D is possibly TRBD1 or TRBD2 (5 bases each). This CDR3 has 15 amino acids. The germline CDR1 and CDR2 sequences are SGHTA and FQGNSA. Trimming shortened V by 2 bases and J by 4 bases, and 14 bases separated the two germline ends. The CDR3 sequence is CASSLTGSRGETQYF. The DNA for the CDR3 is TGTGCCAGCAGCTTAACAGGATCTCGGGGAGAGACCCAGTACTTC.

The gene calls are TRBV28 and TRBJ2-2; TRBD1 matches 8 bases. Germline V gene sequence: CDR1 MDHEN, CDR2 SYDVKM. The CDR3 totals 15 residues. V lost 5 bases, J lost 4 bases, and 6 bases stayed unmatched. The chain's CDR3 is CASSPGTGSTGELFF. DNA of the CDR3: TGTGCCAGCAGTCCCGGGACAGGCTCCACCGGGGAGCTGTTTTTT.

This clonotype has at least ten counts. V gene TRBV28 combines with J gene TRBJ2-1, with D possibly being TRBD2 (6 bases). CDR1 and CDR2 (germline): MDHEN, SYDVKM. V was shortened by 5 bases and J by 7 bases, with 12 bases between the two germline ends. CDR3 length: 13 residues. Here the CDR3 DNA reads TGTGCCAGCAGTCTACCCCGGGGGAATGAGCAGTTCTTC. Translation gives CASSLPRGNEQFF.

In its sample, this clonotype was seen many times. The chain couples TRBV2 to TRBJ2-7; no clear D gene. CDR1 and CDR2 (germline): SNHLY, FYNNEI. Trimming pared 4 bases from V and 5 bases from J, leaving 15 bases between. The length of the CDR3 is 14 residues. The DNA for the CDR3 is TGTGCCAGCAGTGTTGACACTACGAACGACGAGCAGTACTTC. Protein sequence: CASSVDTTNDEQYF. Full variable domain (rest looked up from reference TRBV2 and TRBJ2-7): EPEVTQTPSHQVTQMGQEVILRCVPISNHLYFYWYRQILGQKVEFLVSFYNNEISEKSEIFDDQFSVERPDGSNFTLKIRSTKLEDSAMYFCASSVDTTNDEQYFGPGTRLTVT.

This clonotype has at least ten counts. This chain uses TRBV11-2 with TRBJ1-5, with D unclear. V was cut by 8 bases and J by 7 bases, with 15 bases left in between. The germline V gene encodes CDR1 SGHAT and CDR2 FQNNGV. CDR3 length: 13 residues. CDR3 amino acids: CASRRANAQPQHF. The CDR3 nucleotides are TGTGCCAGCCGACGGGCAAACGCCCAGCCCCAGCATTTT.

The sample holds many counts of this clonotype. This rearrangement joins TRBV5-1 to TRBJ2-7, with D possibly TRBD1 on 6 matching bases. The germline V gene encodes CDR1 SGHRS and CDR2 YFSETQ. The length of the CDR3 is 14 residues. Between the trimmed V and J ends, which lost 4 bases and 1 base, there was a span of 12 bases. The CDR3 bases are TGCGCCAGCAGCCCGACGACAGGATCCTACGAGCAGTACTTC. Translation gives CASSPTTGSYEQYF.

This clonotype has at least ten counts. V usage is TRBV7-8 and J usage is TRBJ2-7; no clear D. The CDR3 is 12 residues long. Trimming took off 5 bases at V and 3 bases at J, with 8 bases between the two ends. Germline V gives CDR1 SGHVS, CDR2 FQNEAQ. In DNA form, the CDR3 reads TGTGCCAGCAGCACCGACGGCTACGAGCAGTACTTC. It is translated as CASSTDGYEQYF.

Notes on this clonotype: The likely explanation is a read error, given a far larger clone one base away. This chain uses TRBV27 with TRBJ2-1; D may correspond to TRBD1 or TRBD2 (5 bases each). The last part of the DNA fits TRBJ2-5 better; the J call may be wrong. There are 14 residues in the CDR3. From germline, CDR1 is MNHEY and CDR2 SMNVEV (reference sequence). The CDR3: CASSVLGHQETQYF. CDR3 coding DNA: TGTGCCAGCAGTGTACTGGGACACCAAGAGACCCAGTACTTC.

This clonotype was seen ten or more times. J is TRBJ1-2 and V is TRBV6-1; D is unresolved. Germline V gives CDR1 MNHNS, CDR2 SASEGT. V was shortened by 7 bases and J by 6 bases, with 18 bases between the two germline ends. The CDR3 consists of 14 residues. In DNA, the CDR3 is TGTGCCAGCACCAAGCGACCCGATCGGGATGGCTACACCTTC. This gives the protein CASTKRPDRDGYTF.

This clonotype was detected ten times or more. The CDR3 here is CASSDRVGNSPLHF. Written as DNA, the CDR3 is TGTGCCAGTAGCGACAGGGTGGGCAATTCACCCCTCCACTTT. The chain has TRBV19 and TRBJ1-6; 7 bases match TRBD1. The germline CDR1 and CDR2 sequences are LNHDA and SQIVND (reference sequence). After removal of 6 bases from V and 7 bases from J, the junction contained 6 bases not matched to a gene. The CDR3 has 14 amino acids.

There are many counts of this clonotype. The chain combines TRBV12-3 or TRBV12-4 with TRBJ2-3; unclear D gene. The CDR3 length is 11 residues. The V end lost 6 bases, the J end lost 6 bases, and 7 bases lay between the germline ends. The CDR3 DNA sequence: TGTGCCAGCAGCTTCGGTGATACGCAGTATTTT. Amino acid sequence: CASSFGDTQYF.

The sample holds many counts of this clonotype. V usage is TRBV5-1 and J usage is TRBJ2-1; 9 bases align to TRBD1. The ends lost 7 bases at V and 7 bases at J; junction bases unmatched: 6. This CDR3 region has 13 residues. The germline CDR1 and CDR2 sequences are SGHRS and YFSETQ. The CDR3 DNA follows: TGCGCCAGCCAAACAGGGGGCCGGAATGAGCAGTTCTTC. Translation gives CASQTGGRNEQFF. Complete variable domain (other parts from reference TRBV5-1 and TRBJ2-1): KAGVTQTPRYLIKTRGQQVTLSCSPISGHRSVSWYQQTPGQGLQFLFEYFSETQRNKGNFPGRFSGRQFSNSRSEMNVSTLELGDSALYLCASQTGGRNEQFFGPGTRLTVL.

In this sample, this clonotype turned up many times. The chain is built from TRBV28 and TRBJ1-2; D ambiguous. The V gene's germline CDR1 is MDHEN and CDR2 SYDVKM. The CDR3 has 12 residues. V lost 4 bases to trimming and J lost 2 bases, with 5 bases between them. Here the CDR3 reads CASSYNNYGYTF. In DNA, the CDR3 is TGTGCCAGCAGTTATAACAACTATGGCTACACCTTC.

As regards this clonotype: Just one base apart from a much larger clone, this may be a read error. This chain joins TRBV20-1 and TRBJ2-1, with a tentative D call TRBD1 (5 bases). Germline V gene sequence: CDR1 DFQATT, CDR2 SNEGSKA (reference sequence). The CDR3 has 13 residues. CDR3 in DNA: TGCAGTGCGGGGCGGCGCCCCTACAATGAGAAGTTCTTC. It encodes CSAGRRPYNEKFF.

With respect to this clonotype: A read error is likely here: a far larger clone is one base away. The CDR3 ends on some other residue instead of the conserved phenylalanine or tryptophan, so this is likely a read error. The chain is built from TRBV28 and TRBJ1-4, with 7 bases matching TRBD1. The CDR3 loop spans 14 amino acids. V trimming: 6 bases; J trimming: 8 bases; junction bases outside the gene matches: 9. Germline V CDR1 and CDR2: MDHEN, SYDVKM. DNA of the CDR3: TGTGCCAGCAGCAACAGGGGCGGCATCGAAAAACTGTTTCTT. Protein: CASSNRGGIEKLFL.

This clonotype was detected many times. V and J are TRBV13 and TRBJ1-4; 9 bases line up with TRBD1. The CDR3 contains 16 residues. V was pared by 3 bases and J by 3 bases, with 5 bases of the junction left unmatched. Germline V gene data show CDR1 as PRHDT and CDR2 as FYEKMQ (reference sequence). This CDR3 is CASSFLRDRANEKLFF. In nucleotides, the CDR3 is TGTGCCAGCAGCTTTCTCCGGGACAGGGCTAATGAAAAACTGTTTTTT.

Ten or more counts support this clonotype. This chain joins TRBV19 and TRBJ1-5; D gene unclear. V was shortened by 5 bases and J by 0 bases, with 14 bases between the two germline ends. There are 16 residues in the CDR3. The V gene's germline CDR1 is LNHDA and CDR2 SQIVND (reference sequence). The CDR3 loop reads CASSAIRQTSNQPQHF. In DNA form, the CDR3 reads TGTGCCAGTAGTGCCATACGGCAGACTAGCAATCAGCCCCAGCATTTT.

At least ten counts were recorded for this clonotype. The CDR3 DNA is TGTGCCATCAGTGGAGACAGGGGATACGAGCAGTACTTC. Protein product: CAISGDRGYEQYF. This chain connects TRBV10-3 to TRBJ2-7; 8 nucleotides line up with TRBD1. CDR3 length: 13 amino acids. V was pared by 4 bases and J by 4 bases, with 3 bases of the junction left unmatched. Germline-derived CDR1 and CDR2 are ENHRY and SYGVKD.

This clonotype was counted once. The chain employs TRBV7-9 and TRBJ2-1; unclear D gene. This CDR3 comprises 15 residues. Germline CDR1 reads SEHNR; CDR2 reads FQNEAQ (reference sequence). V lost 2 bases and J 5 bases, leaving 13 bases between the germline ends. This CDR3 reads CASSLPRGDHNEQFF. The DNA for the CDR3 is TGTGCCAGCAGCTTACCCCGAGGAGACCACAATGAGCAGTTCTTC.

This clonotype has ten or more counts. J is TRBJ2-5 and V is TRBV27; TRBD1 agrees at 8 bases. The germline V gene encodes CDR1 MNHEY and CDR2 SMNVEV (reference sequence). The CDR3 totals 14 residues. With 2 bases clipped from V and 7 bases from J, the junction kept 6 bases outside the gene matches. The CDR3 DNA follows: TGTGCCAGCAGTTTAAGGACAGGGTTTGGGACCCAGTACTTC. As protein: CASSLRTGFGTQYF.